A single sample is the source of the 5 T cell receptor beta chains below, sequenced in a study of T-cell memory formation after mild COVID-19. TCRdb used MiXCR to reprocess the 5' RACE reads, holding one entry per CDR3 protein. The sample has about 600,000 distinct CDR3 sequences; about 22% are singletons. The sample was PBMCs or a T cell subset sorted from them (not recorded which). Receptors originate from an adult woman who had mild COVID-19 (a few samples of this study predate the infection). Cell type and time point are not known.

The chain carries TRBV5-1 and TRBJ1-4; D uncertain. The germline V gene has CDR1 SGHRS and CDR2 YFSETQ. CDR3 length: 14 residues. The V and J ends lost 4 bases and 5 bases respectively, with 12 bases between them. The CDR3 sequence: CASSLATGNEKLFF. The CDR3 bases are TGCGCCAGCAGCCTGGCCACCGGCAATGAAAAACTGTTTTTT.

V usage is TRBV10-3 and J usage is TRBJ2-7, with TRBD1 matching 10 bases. Germline CDR1 and CDR2: ENHRY and SYGVKD. V lost 2 bases, J lost 5 bases, and 6 bases stayed unmatched. There are 15 residues in the CDR3. Here the CDR3 DNA reads TGTGCCATCAGTGAGACCCAGGACAGGGGGAACGAGCAGTACTTC. Translation: CAISETQDRGNEQYF.

The V gene is TRBV7-9, the J gene TRBJ2-1; D ambiguous. The CDR3 runs to 12 residues. V lost 6 bases and J lost 8, with 11 bases in between. The germline gives CDR1 SEHNR, CDR2 FQNEAQ (reference sequence). The CDR3 DNA is TGTGCCAGCAGGGACGGCGTCGATGAGCAGTTCTTC. Residues: CASRDGVDEQFF.

Ten or more counts support this clonotype. V gene TRBV12-3 or TRBV12-4 combines with J gene TRBJ2-1; weak D call: TRBD1 (6 bases). The CDR3 is 14 amino acids. The germline V and J ends were trimmed by 7 bases and 3 bases, with 13 bases remaining between them. The chain's CDR3 is CASTGQNLYNEQFF. For the CDR3, the DNA is TGTGCCAGCACCGGACAGAATCTCTACAATGAGCAGTTCTTC.

This clonotype was picked up many times. The chain combines TRBV5-1 with TRBJ2-5, with 8 bases aligning to TRBD1. V was clipped by 4 bases and J by 3 bases; unmatched bases: 5. The CDR3 extends over 14 amino acids. From germline, CDR1 is SGHRS and CDR2 YFSETQ. The CDR3 is CASSPGQGKETQYF. CDR3 nucleotide sequence: TGCGCCAGCAGCCCAGGACAGGGTAAAGAGACCCAGTACTTC.